This T cell receptor (beta chain) was retrieved from a study of long-term antiretroviral therapy in people with HIV. Samples were assayed with immunoSEQ v3.0 at survey level. Libraries were prepared by immunoSEQ multiplex PCR; TCRdb keeps only in-frame clonotypes and omits some of them. The sample has approximately 21,000 clones, 90% seen once. Germline loops: CDR1 MGHRA, CDR2 YSYEKL. Trimming cost V 1 base and J 1 base, with 8 bases left between them. The CDR3 length is 15 residues. Study findings and constraints: With ART, diversity went up but was still lower than in transplant donor controls.

A word on this clone: The antigen remains unidentified.

V usage is TRBV4-1 and J usage is TRBJ1-3, with D perhaps TRBD1 (5 bases). The material sequenced was unsorted PBMCs, taken roughly 4.2 years before starting antiretroviral therapy. This TCR was recovered from a woman aged 30 to 39 with HIV. The chain's CDR3 is CASSQAGTSGNTIYF. DNA of the CDR3: TGCGCCAGCAGCCAAGCCGGGACTTCTGGAAACACCATATATTTT.